What follows are 18 T cell receptor beta chains derived from one specimen sequenced in a study of CD8+ T cells in alopecia areata (dated by TCRdb to between 2018 and 2020). The sample's treatment or condition, from its label and the paper: oral pan-JAK inhibitor, 5-10 mg twice daily. The library was built by means of the immunoSEQ multiplex PCR assay. For TCR sequencing, RNA was extracted from every sample and reverse transcribed into cDNA to serve as template. This immuneACCESS table, as held by TCRdb, lists in-frame sequences with V and J called but not all clones. Of the missing ones, under half trace to an unresolved V gene in checked studies; the others have no known cause. In all, the sample holds roughly 220,000 clones, and about two fifths of those were seen once. Around 0.48% of the sample is in the top ten clones. The sample was CD4+ T cells sorted from blood, taken at approximately week 30, from a patient treated with tofacitinib. The receptors come from a human donor with alopecia areata.

This clone was observed a few times. This sequence joins TRBV27 and TRBJ2-4, with D uncertain. Trimming shortened V by 6 bases and J by 3 bases, and 15 bases separated the two germline ends. Germline assignment: CDR1 MNHEY and CDR2 SMNVEV (reference sequence). This CDR3 spans 15 amino acids. The CDR3 reads CASSPLGEVKNIQYF. For the CDR3, the DNA is TGTGCCAGCAGCCCCTTGGGTGAGGTCAAAAACATTCAGTACTTC.

The rearrangement links TRBV2 to TRBJ2-5, with D possibly being TRBD2 (6 bases). The V and J ends lost 2 bases and 2 bases respectively, with 9 bases between them. This CDR3 is 14 amino acids long. Germline loops: CDR1 SNHLY, CDR2 FYNNEI. The CDR3 coding sequence is TGTGCCAGCAGTGAATCGGGGGTACAAGAGACCCAGTACTTC. Residues: CASSESGVQETQYF.

As DNA, the CDR3 is TGTGCCAGTAGACCCCGGAACGGGGAATTCGGTGGCTACACCTTC. Its translation: CASRPRNGEFGGYTF. The chain couples TRBV19 to TRBJ1-2; D remains unclear. This CDR3 has 15 amino acids. From germline, CDR1 is LNHDA and CDR2 SQIVND (reference sequence). Trimming removed 6 bases from V and 7 bases from J, with 21 bases in between.

This clone was found a few times. The CDR3 DNA sequence: TGTGCCAGCAGCTTAGGACATTCGTCCTACGAGCAGTACTTC. Translated: CASSLGHSSYEQYF. The chain recombines TRBV7-2 with TRBJ2-7; D is unresolved. The length of the CDR3 is 14 residues. Trimming took off 1 base at V and 1 base at J, with 8 bases between the two ends. Germline lookup yields CDR1 SGHTA and CDR2 FQGNSA.

The chain carries TRBV2 and TRBJ2-5; tentatively, D is TRBD1 or TRBD2 (5 bases each). Germline lookup yields CDR1 SNHLY and CDR2 FYNNEI. This CDR3 contains 14 residues. V was shortened by 2 bases and J by 1 base, with 8 bases between the two germline ends. The CDR3 spells CASSELRGQETQYF. As DNA, the CDR3 is TGTGCCAGCAGTGAATTGAGGGGCCAAGAGACCCAGTACTTC.

J is TRBJ1-1 and V is TRBV9; D is perhaps TRBD1 (5 bases). Trimming took off 0 bases at V and 6 bases at J, with 15 bases between the two ends. There are 15 residues in the CDR3. The germline V gene encodes CDR1 SGDLS and CDR2 YYNGEE. The CDR3 nucleotides read TGTGCCAGCAGCGTAGCCCCGTCGGGGCACGCTGAAGCTTTCTTT. This codes for CASSVAPSGHAEAFF.

This sequence joins TRBV11-2 and TRBJ1-1; the D gene is possibly TRBD1 (6 bases). V was pared by 5 bases and J by 3 bases, with 16 bases between. Germline V gives CDR1 SGHAT, CDR2 FQNNGV. The CDR3 has 15 residues. The CDR3 DNA reads TGTGCCAGCAGCCGCCGGGGGGCAGGGGACACTGAAGCTTTCTTT. This gives the protein CASSRRGAGDTEAFF.

V usage is TRBV6-5 and J usage is TRBJ1-2; a possible D gene is TRBD1 (6 bases). With 6 bases removed from V and 4 bases from J, the gap between germline ends came to 15 bases. This CDR3 has 14 residues. Germline V gives CDR1 MNHEY, CDR2 SVGAGI. The CDR3 DNA reads TGTGCCAGCAGCCGTGACAGGTTAGGCTATGGCTACACCTTC. This translates into CASSRDRLGYGYTF.

V and J are TRBV9 and TRBJ1-1; perhaps TRBD1 as D (5 bases). Germline V gives CDR1 SGDLS, CDR2 YYNGEE. The CDR3 covers 16 residues. Trimming left V 4 bases short and J 0 bases short, with 16 bases between. This CDR3 is CASSRGASNLNTEAFF. The CDR3 coding sequence is TGTGCCAGCAGCCGAGGGGCCAGCAACTTGAACACTGAAGCTTTCTTT.

This clone came up many times. The chain carries TRBV2 and TRBJ2-7, with 11 nucleotides matching TRBD2. The V segment lost 1 base and the J segment 5 bases; nucleotides outside the gene matches: 4. This CDR3 is built from 15 residues. Germline lookup yields CDR1 SNHLY and CDR2 FYNNEI. The CDR3 DNA reads as TGTGCCAGCAGTGAAGAACTAGCGGGAGCCCACGAGCAGTACTTC. Translating gives CASSEELAGAHEQYF. Using reference TRBV2 and TRBJ2-7 for the parts outside the CDR3, the full variable domain is EPEVTQTPSHQVTQMGQEVILRCVPISNHLYFYWYRQILGQKVEFLVSFYNNEISEKSEIFDDQFSVERPDGSNFTLKIRSTKLEDSAMYFCASSEELAGAHEQYFGPGTRLTVT.

The chain employs TRBV29-1 and TRBJ1-1, with D possibly matching TRBD1 (5 bases). CDR1 is SQVTM and CDR2 is ANQGSEA in the germline V gene. This CDR3 region has 13 residues. V dropped 7 bases and J dropped 4 bases, with 16 bases sitting between them. The CDR3 here is CSGTFRVGTEAFF. The CDR3 DNA is TGCAGCGGTACTTTCAGGGTAGGCACTGAAGCTTTCTTT.

This clone was seen more than once but under ten times. The chain has TRBV6-1 and TRBJ1-2; D ambiguous. The germline V gene encodes CDR1 MNHNS and CDR2 SASEGT. Trimming took off 5 bases at V and 5 bases at J, with 15 bases between the two ends. The CDR3 spans 14 residues. This CDR3 is CASSPGGNLYGYTF. The DNA of the CDR3 is TGTGCCAGCAGTCCCGGCGGAAACCTTTATGGCTACACCTTC.

This clone was counted a few times. V is TRBV7-2 and J is TRBJ2-3; a possible D gene is TRBD1 (6 bases). Germline assignment: CDR1 SGHTA and CDR2 FQGNSA. V lost 8 bases and J 0 bases, leaving 12 bases between the germline ends. The CDR3 is made up of 14 amino acids. CDR3 loop: CASRSDRSTDTQYF. The CDR3 bases are TGTGCCAGCCGCTCGGACAGAAGCACAGATACGCAGTATTTT.

This rearrangement joins TRBV11-2 to TRBJ1-1, with unresolved D. Germline loops: CDR1 SGHAT, CDR2 FQNNGV. The V gene lost 3 bases and the J gene lost 3 bases, with 8 bases spanning the gap. The CDR3 contains 13 residues. CDR3 DNA sequence: TGTGCCAGCAGCTTCAGCCCGGACACTGAAGCTTTCTTT. Translation gives CASSFSPDTEAFF. Full variable domain (outside the CDR3, taken from reference TRBV11-2 and TRBJ1-1): EAGVAQSPRYKIIEKRQSVAFWCNPISGHATLYWYQQILGQGPKLLIQFQNNGVVDDSQLPKDRFSAERLKGVDSTLKIQPAKLEDSAVYLCASSFSPDTEAFFGQGTRLTVV.

This clone was seen only a few times. In DNA form, the CDR3 reads TGTGCCCTAAGCGGGGGCGGAAACACCATATATTTT. Protein: CALSGGGNTIYF. This chain uses TRBV30 with TRBJ1-3, with TRBD1 as a possible D gene (6 bases). Germline V lookup: CDR1 GTSNPN, CDR2 SVGIG (reference sequence). Trimming pared 8 bases from V and 4 bases from J, leaving 12 bases between. The CDR3 has 12 residues.

The rearrangement links TRBV7-2 to TRBJ1-5, with D maybe TRBD1 (5 bases). The germline V and J ends were trimmed by 2 bases and 4 bases, with 9 bases remaining between them. Germline V lookup: CDR1 SGHTA, CDR2 FQGNSA. The CDR3 contains 14 residues. The CDR3 spells CASSLMGVNQPQHF. The CDR3 coding sequence is TGTGCCAGCAGCTTAATGGGGGTGAATCAGCCCCAGCATTTT.

V is TRBV30 and J is TRBJ1-1; D ambiguous. The CDR3 is 15 residues long. Looked up from germline, CDR1 is GTSNPN and CDR2 is SVGIG (reference sequence). V lost 7 bases and J lost 4, with 22 bases in between. The CDR3 protein is CAFSEGPALSTEAFF. CDR3 nucleotide sequence: TGTGCCTTCTCTGAAGGGCCGGCTTTGAGCACTGAAGCTTTCTTT.

This clone was counted a few times. J is TRBJ1-1 and V is TRBV29-1; tentatively, D is TRBD1 (5 bases). Trimming cost V 4 bases and J 6 bases, with 12 bases left between them. Looked up from germline, CDR1 is SQVTM and CDR2 is ANQGSEA. This CDR3 has 12 residues. The CDR3 bases are TGCAGCGTTGGGGTCGGGGGAGCTGAAGCTTTCTTT. Amino acid sequence: CSVGVGGAEAFF. Combining the CDR3 with reference TRBV29-1 and TRBJ1-1 gives the whole variable domain SAVISQKPSRDICQRGTSLTIQCQVDSQVTMMFWYRQQPGQSLTLIATANQGSEATYESGFVIDKFPISRPNLTFSTLTVSNMSPEDSSIYLCSVGVGGAEAFFGQGTRLTVV.